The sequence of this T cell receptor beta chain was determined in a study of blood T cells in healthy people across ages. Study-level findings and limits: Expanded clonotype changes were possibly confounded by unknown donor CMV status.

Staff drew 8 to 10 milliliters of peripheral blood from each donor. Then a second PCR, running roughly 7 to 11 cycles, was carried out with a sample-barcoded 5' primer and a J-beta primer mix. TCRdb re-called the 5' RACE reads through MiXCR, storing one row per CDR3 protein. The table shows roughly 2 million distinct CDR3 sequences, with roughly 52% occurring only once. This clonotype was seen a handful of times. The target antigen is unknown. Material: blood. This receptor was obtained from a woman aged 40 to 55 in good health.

This CDR3 is CSAREPGLGTNEQYF. CDR3 sequence (DNA): TGCAGTGCTAGGGAGCCGGGCCTAGGGACGAACGAGCAGTACTTC. The chain is built from TRBV20-1 and TRBJ2-7; perhaps D is TRBD1 or TRBD2 (5 bases each). V lost 3 bases and J lost 5, with 20 bases in between. CDR3 length equals 15 residues. Germline CDR1 reads DFQATT; CDR2 reads SNEGSKA (reference sequence).